A selection of T cell receptor beta chains follows, all from one sample in a study of cytomegalovirus exposure and HLA in healthy donors. Clones were read by immunoSEQ multiplex PCR, and TCRdb kept only the in-frame ones, dropping some. The sample contains about 160,000 clones, roughly 82% of which appear only once. The source material was PBMCs. The receptor source for this set is a girl aged 10-17 years in good health and CMV-seropositive. CDR3s include the opening cysteine and the closing phenylalanine or tryptophan. D genes are given only for firm matches. Expanded clones are given a class, and other clones once, few, many or no size at all.

v_call: TRBV19
j_call: TRBJ2-5
d_call: .
clone_size: .
cdr3_aa: CASSIQAGLSETQYF
cdr3_nt: TGTGCCAGTAGTATCCAGGCGGGGCTCTCGGAGACCCAGTACTTC

v_call: TRBV15
j_call: TRBJ2-7
d_call: TRBD1
clone_size: .
cdr3_aa: CATSRDSGGQGYEQYF
cdr3_nt: TGTGCCACCAGCAGAGATAGCGGAGGACAGGGCTACGAGCAGTACTTC

v_call: TRBV6-5
j_call: TRBJ1-4
d_call: .
clone_size: once
cdr3_aa: CASSYGSGNEKLFF
cdr3_nt: TGTGCCAGCAGTTACGGCTCGGGGAATGAAAAACTGTTTTTT

v_call: TRBV29-1
j_call: TRBJ1-1
d_call: TRBD1
clone_size: .
cdr3_aa: CSAGTGVWDTEAFF
cdr3_nt: TGCAGCGCCGGGACAGGGGTCTGGGACACTGAAGCTTTCTTT

v_call: TRBV20-1
j_call: TRBJ2-7
d_call: .
clone_size: .
cdr3_aa: CSAPSSYEQYF
cdr3_nt: TGCAGTGCGCCGAGCTCCTACGAGCAGTACTTC

v_call: TRBV7-8
j_call: TRBJ2-1
d_call: TRBD2
clone_size: .
cdr3_aa: CASSLVSGRSYNEQFF
cdr3_nt: TGTGCCAGCAGCTTAGTAAGCGGGAGATCCTACAATGAGCAGTTCTTC

v_call: TRBV10-2
j_call: TRBJ2-7
d_call: TRBD2
clone_size: .
cdr3_aa: CASSESREMYEQYF
cdr3_nt: TGCGCCAGCAGTGAGTCGCGGGAGATGTACGAGCAGTACTTC

v_call: TRBV6-7
j_call: TRBJ2-2
d_call: TRBD2
clone_size: .
cdr3_aa: CASSYSKGLAGYNTGELFF
cdr3_nt: TGTGCCAGCAGTTACTCGAAGGGACTAGCGGGATACAACACCGGGGAGCTGTTTTTT

v_call: TRBV18
j_call: TRBJ1-5
d_call: .
clone_size: .
cdr3_aa: CASSPGREPQHF
cdr3_nt: TGTGCCAGCTCACCAGGGAGGGAGCCCCAGCATTTT

v_call: TRBV7-2
j_call: TRBJ2-2
d_call: .
clone_size: .
cdr3_aa: CASSLWAGQGGELFF
cdr3_nt: TGTGCCAGCAGCTTATGGGCGGGGCAGGGCGGGGAGCTGTTTTTT

v_call: TRBV20-1
j_call: TRBJ1-2
d_call: .
clone_size: .
cdr3_aa: CSAFRVYGYTF
cdr3_nt: TGCAGTGCCTTCAGGGTCTATGGCTACACCTTC

v_call: TRBV18
j_call: TRBJ2-6
d_call: .
clone_size: .
cdr3_aa: CASSPPRGTGANVLTF
cdr3_nt: TGTGCCAGCTCACCACCGCGCGGGACTGGGGCCAACGTCCTGACTTTC

v_call: TRBV27
j_call: TRBJ2-1
d_call: TRBD2
clone_size: .
cdr3_aa: CGTSGDGNEQFF
cdr3_nt: TGTGGGACTAGCGGGGACGGCAATGAGCAGTTCTTC

v_call: TRBV5-1
j_call: TRBJ2-5
d_call: .
clone_size: once
cdr3_aa: CASSLGDGQGREETQYF
cdr3_nt: TGCGCCAGCAGCTTGGGGGACGGTCAGGGGCGGGAAGAGACCCAGTACTTC

v_call: TRBV6-6
j_call: TRBJ1-5
d_call: .
clone_size: .
cdr3_aa: CASTPPGRVPNQPQHF
cdr3_nt: TGTGCCAGCACTCCCCCCGGCAGGGTGCCCAATCAGCCCCAGCATTTT

v_call: TRBV5-1
j_call: TRBJ1-4
d_call: .
clone_size: .
cdr3_aa: CASSLSVFGDTSATNEKLFF
cdr3_nt: TGCGCCAGCAGCTTGTCGGTTTTTGGGGACACTTCTGCAACTAATGAAAAACTGTTTTTT

v_call: TRBV10-2
j_call: TRBJ1-5
d_call: TRBD1
clone_size: once
cdr3_aa: CASSVQTGSQPQHF
cdr3_nt: TGCGCCAGCAGTGTCCAGACAGGGTCCCAGCCCCAGCATTTT

v_call: TRBV5-1
j_call: TRBJ2-5
d_call: .
clone_size: .
cdr3_aa: CASSLGPQGPGETQYF
cdr3_nt: TGCGCCAGCAGCTTGGGACCACAGGGTCCTGGGGAGACCCAGTACTTC

v_call: TRBV29-1
j_call: TRBJ1-2
d_call: .
clone_size: once
cdr3_aa: CSVPWPGGYGYTF
cdr3_nt: TGCAGCGTGCCGTGGCCGGGAGGCTATGGCTACACCTTC

v_call: TRBV19
j_call: TRBJ2-3
d_call: TRBD2
clone_size: .
cdr3_aa: CASAGVSTDTQYF
cdr3_nt: TGTGCCAGTGCGGGGGTGAGCACAGATACGCAGTATTTT

v_call: TRBV29-1
j_call: TRBJ1-1
d_call: TRBD1
clone_size: .
cdr3_aa: CSVGGQWTEAFF
cdr3_nt: TGCAGCGTTGGGGGACAGTGGACTGAAGCTTTCTTT

v_call: TRBV19
j_call: TRBJ2-7
d_call: .
clone_size: few
cdr3_aa: CASSGRELYEQYF
cdr3_nt: TGTGCCAGTAGTGGACGGGAACTGTACGAGCAGTACTTC

v_call: TRBV10-3
j_call: TRBJ1-1
d_call: .
clone_size: .
cdr3_aa: CAISESTGAFF
cdr3_nt: TGTGCCATCAGTGAGTCGACCGGGGCTTTCTTT

v_call: TRBV10-3
j_call: TRBJ1-5
d_call: .
clone_size: .
cdr3_aa: CAISEVAGVGNQPQHF
cdr3_nt: TGTGCCATCAGTGAGGTAGCGGGGGTAGGAAATCAGCCCCAGCATTTT

v_call: TRBV4-3
j_call: TRBJ2-3
d_call: .
clone_size: .
cdr3_aa: CASSPLGSGGGSTDTQYF
cdr3_nt: TGCGCCAGCAGCCCCCTCGGGAGTGGTGGCGGTAGCACAGATACGCAGTATTTT

v_call: TRBV10-3
j_call: TRBJ2-7
d_call: TRBD1
clone_size: .
cdr3_aa: CAIGAGGSEQYF
cdr3_nt: TGTGCCATCGGGGCAGGGGGCAGCGAGCAGTACTTC

v_call: TRBV29-1
j_call: TRBJ2-6
d_call: .
clone_size: .
cdr3_aa: CSVFYSGANVLTF
cdr3_nt: TGCAGCGTTTTCTATTCTGGGGCCAACGTCCTGACTTTC

v_call: TRBV28
j_call: TRBJ1-5
d_call: .
clone_size: .
cdr3_aa: CASADRGQPQHF
cdr3_nt: TGTGCCAGCGCTGACCGAGGTCAGCCCCAGCATTTT

v_call: TRBV5-1
j_call: TRBJ1-1
d_call: .
clone_size: .
cdr3_aa: CASSADPTGSDTEAFF
cdr3_nt: TGCGCCAGCAGCGCGGACCCCACAGGGAGCGACACTGAAGCTTTCTTT

v_call: TRBV6-1
j_call: TRBJ1-2
d_call: TRBD1
clone_size: .
cdr3_aa: CASSEPGQKDGNYGYTF
cdr3_nt: TGTGCCAGCAGTGAACCGGGACAGAAAGACGGTAACTATGGCTACACCTTC

v_call: TRBV7-9
j_call: TRBJ2-1
d_call: TRBD2
clone_size: few
cdr3_aa: CASSSRLAGDNEQFF
cdr3_nt: TGTGCCAGCAGCTCCCGACTAGCGGGGGACAATGAGCAGTTCTTC

v_call: TRBV7-8
j_call: TRBJ2-6
d_call: TRBD1
clone_size: .
cdr3_aa: CASSGYRGQSSGANVLTF
cdr3_nt: TGTGCCAGCAGCGGATACAGGGGACAAAGCTCTGGGGCCAACGTCCTGACTTTC

v_call: TRBV30
j_call: TRBJ2-1
d_call: .
clone_size: .
cdr3_aa: CAYRDWISSYNEQFF
cdr3_nt: TGTGCGTACCGGGACTGGATTAGCTCCTACAATGAGCAGTTCTTC

v_call: TRBV7-9
j_call: TRBJ1-2
d_call: TRBD1
clone_size: .
cdr3_aa: CASSLLQGYGYTF
cdr3_nt: TGTGCCAGCAGCCTATTACAGGGGTACGGCTACACCTTC

v_call: TRBV4-1
j_call: TRBJ1-1
d_call: .
clone_size: .
cdr3_aa: CASSQGFELEAFF
cdr3_nt: TGCGCCAGCAGCCAAGGGTTCGAACTCGAAGCTTTCTTT

v_call: TRBV2
j_call: TRBJ1-2
d_call: .
clone_size: once
cdr3_aa: CASTEVRANGYTF
cdr3_nt: TGTGCCAGCACCGAGGTCAGGGCGAATGGCTACACCTTC

v_call: TRBV30
j_call: TRBJ1-3
d_call: .
clone_size: .
cdr3_aa: CAWSPRGGNTIYF
cdr3_nt: TGTGCCTGGAGCCCCCGGGGTGGAAACACCATATATTTT

v_call: TRBV25-1
j_call: TRBJ1-1
d_call: TRBD1
clone_size: .
cdr3_aa: CASTQRTGLNTEAFF
cdr3_nt: TGTGCCAGCACACAACGGACAGGCTTGAACACTGAAGCTTTCTTT

v_call: TRBV6-6
j_call: TRBJ1-3
d_call: .
clone_size: .
cdr3_aa: CASSPQVWGAGNTIYF
cdr3_nt: TGTGCCAGCAGTCCCCAAGTATGGGGAGCTGGAAACACCATATATTTT

v_call: TRBV6-5
j_call: TRBJ2-3
d_call: .
clone_size: .
cdr3_aa: CASSRLGSSTDTQYF
cdr3_nt: TGTGCCAGCAGTCGACTCGGCTCTAGCACAGATACGCAGTATTTT

v_call: TRBV30
j_call: TRBJ1-3
d_call: TRBD1
clone_size: .
cdr3_aa: CAPPTGTGERNGNTIYF
cdr3_nt: TGTGCCCCACCCACCGGGACAGGGGAGAGGAATGGAAACACCATATATTTT

v_call: TRBV7-2
j_call: TRBJ2-7
d_call: .
clone_size: .
cdr3_aa: CASSSPDSEGPHYEQYF
cdr3_nt: TGTGCCAGCAGCTCGCCTGATTCAGAGGGCCCCCACTACGAGCAGTACTTC

v_call: TRBV11-2
j_call: TRBJ1-4
d_call: .
clone_size: .
cdr3_aa: CASSLGAGSLREKLFF
cdr3_nt: TGTGCCAGCAGCCTAGGGGCGGGGAGTTTACGGGAAAAACTGTTTTTT

v_call: TRBV5-6
j_call: TRBJ2-2
d_call: TRBD2
clone_size: .
cdr3_aa: CASSLGAGGYTGELFF
cdr3_nt: TGTGCCAGCAGCTTGGGTGCGGGGGGTTACACCGGGGAGCTGTTTTTT

v_call: TRBV25-1
j_call: TRBJ2-2
d_call: .
clone_size: .
cdr3_aa: CASSELRHKTTNTGELFF
cdr3_nt: TGTGCCAGCAGTGAATTGAGACACAAGACGACCAACACCGGGGAGCTGTTTTTT

v_call: TRBV6-1
j_call: TRBJ2-3
d_call: .
clone_size: once
cdr3_aa: CASRVLLGGTDTQYF
cdr3_nt: TGTGCCAGCAGGGTATTATTAGGGGGCACAGATACGCAGTATTTT

v_call: TRBV7-6
j_call: TRBJ2-5
d_call: .
clone_size: .
cdr3_aa: CASSRNNGNQETQYF
cdr3_nt: TGTGCCAGCAGCCGAAATAACGGTAACCAAGAGACCCAGTACTTC

v_call: TRBV11-2
j_call: TRBJ1-5
d_call: .
clone_size: .
cdr3_aa: CASSATPGHNQPQHF
cdr3_nt: TGTGCCAGCAGCGCGACTCCGGGACACAATCAGCCCCAGCATTTT

v_call: TRBV11-3
j_call: TRBJ1-1
d_call: .
clone_size: .
cdr3_aa: CASSLEGGAAFF
cdr3_nt: TGTGCCAGCAGCTTAGAAGGGGGTGCAGCTTTCTTT

v_call: TRBV27
j_call: TRBJ1-2
d_call: TRBD1
clone_size: .
cdr3_aa: CASRPGTGRYGYTF
cdr3_nt: TGTGCCAGCAGGCCTGGGACAGGGAGATATGGCTACACCTTC

v_call: TRBV29-1
j_call: TRBJ2-1
d_call: .
clone_size: .
cdr3_aa: CSGAGSTDEQFF
cdr3_nt: TGCAGCGGGGCCGGCAGCACGGATGAGCAGTTCTTC

v_call: TRBV11-3
j_call: TRBJ2-1
d_call: .
clone_size: few
cdr3_aa: CASSPPGTHNEQFF
cdr3_nt: TGTGCCAGCAGCCCGCCGGGTACCCACAATGAGCAGTTCTTC

v_call: TRBV2
j_call: TRBJ2-7
d_call: .
clone_size: .
cdr3_aa: CASTGGIPYEQYF
cdr3_nt: TGTGCCAGCACTGGGGGGATCCCCTACGAGCAGTACTTC